This paragraph covers one T cell receptor (beta chain) sequence. The antigen remains undetermined. There was relapse after autologous stem cell transplantation in every patient, and there was variation in brentuximab vedotin exposure. CDR3 length: 12 amino acids. V dropped 6 bases and J dropped 13 bases, with 14 bases sitting between them. Germline-derived CDR1 and CDR2 are SGHTS and YDEGEE. The data were obtained in a study of PD-1 blockade in classical Hodgkin lymphoma. Study results and limitations: Significant TCR diversity gains by C4D1 occurred in CD4+ but not CD8+ cells. Patients were excluded if nivolumab began under 1 year after ASCT (the autologous transplant). Newly diagnosed patients were reported to start with lower TCR diversity than healthy donors.

Assay: immunoSEQ multiplex PCR; the TCRdb copy retains only in-frame clones and omits some. The table has 20,000 to 25,000 clones, more than 60% seen once. The rearrangement links TRBV5-8 to TRBJ2-6, with D unresolved. The sequence came from a human donor with classical Hodgkin lymphoma. Here the sequenced sample was peripheral blood mononuclear cells (PBMCs), taken at baseline. The CDR3 sequence is CASNPTPAVLTF. CDR3 bases: TGTGCCAGCAACCCTACCCCGGCGGTCCTGACTTTC.